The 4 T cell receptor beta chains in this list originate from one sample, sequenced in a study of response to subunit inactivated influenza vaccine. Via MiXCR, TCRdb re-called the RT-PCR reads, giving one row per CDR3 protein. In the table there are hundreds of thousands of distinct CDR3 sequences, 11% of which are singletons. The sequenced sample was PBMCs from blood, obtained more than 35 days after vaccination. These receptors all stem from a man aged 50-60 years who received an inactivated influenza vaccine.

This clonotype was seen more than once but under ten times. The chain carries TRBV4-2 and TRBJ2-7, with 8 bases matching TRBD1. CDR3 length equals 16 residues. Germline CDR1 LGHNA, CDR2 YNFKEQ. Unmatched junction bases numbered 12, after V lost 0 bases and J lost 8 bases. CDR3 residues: CASSQDSARGLSKQYF. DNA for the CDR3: TGTGCCAGCAGCCAAGATAGTGCCAGGGGGCTAAGCAAGCAGTACTTC.

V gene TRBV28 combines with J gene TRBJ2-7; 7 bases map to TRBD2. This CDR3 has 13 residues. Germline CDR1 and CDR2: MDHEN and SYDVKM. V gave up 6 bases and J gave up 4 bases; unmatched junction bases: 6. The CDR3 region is CASSAGATYEQYF. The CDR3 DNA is TGTGCCAGCAGCGCGGGAGCCACATACGAGCAGTACTTC.

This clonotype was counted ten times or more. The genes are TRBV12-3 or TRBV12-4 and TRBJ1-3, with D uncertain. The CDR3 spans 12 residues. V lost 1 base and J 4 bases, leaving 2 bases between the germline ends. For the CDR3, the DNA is TGTGCCAGCAGTTTAGGAGGAAACACCATATATTTT. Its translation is CASSLGGNTIYF.

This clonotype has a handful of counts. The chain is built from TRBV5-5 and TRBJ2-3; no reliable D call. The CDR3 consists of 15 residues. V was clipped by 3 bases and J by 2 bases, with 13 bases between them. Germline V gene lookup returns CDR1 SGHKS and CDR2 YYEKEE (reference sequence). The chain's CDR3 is CASSWRALLTDTQYF. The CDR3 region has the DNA TGTGCCAGCAGCTGGAGAGCGCTTCTCACAGATACGCAGTATTTT.